This is a list of T cell receptor beta chains from one sample in a study of Graves' ophthalmopathy and Graves' hyperthyroidism. Each CDR3 protein is one row after TCRdb ran MiXCR on the multiplex PCR reads. Of a few hundred thousand distinct CDR3 sequences listed, 15% to 19% are singletons. Sequences were obtained from peripheral blood. The receptors shown here come from a woman aged 18-30 years with stable Graves' hyperthyroidism. CDR3s leave out the opening cysteine and the closing phenylalanine or tryptophan. Not all rows give a size; the values are once, few, many and, for expanded clones, a class.

clone_size j_call v_call cdr3_aa
- TRBJ1-5 TRBV20-1 SASDVGSPSQH
many TRBJ2-7 TRBV27 ASSFGAPYEQY
many TRBJ2-2 TRBV11-3 ASSPSPTAGELF
- TRBJ2-5 TRBV24-1 ATSDSGLAGAGETQY
many TRBJ1-6 TRBV6-1 ASEGQGDAPLH
- TRBJ2-6 TRBV5-1 ASSLDGSGANVLT
- TRBJ1-1 TRBV6-1 ATRRQGYTEAF
many TRBJ2-2 TRBV27 ASSFLSGELF
many TRBJ1-2 TRBV19 ASRSAGGYGYT
many TRBJ2-7 TRBV28 ASSPRPGIWSAPYEQY
few TRBJ2-2 TRBV7-3 ASSRQPWGAGELF
many TRBJ2-7 TRBV29-1 SVGWGGYEQY
many TRBJ1-1 TRBV2 ASSWGQVMNTEAF
many TRBJ1-1 TRBV12-3/TRBV12-4 ASNHGPGTEAF
many TRBJ1-2 TRBV24-1 ATSDGPGSYT
many TRBJ1-2 TRBV19 ASSLPQGVANYGYT
- TRBJ2-2 TRBV5-1 ASSSGQGALTGELF
many TRBJ1-1 TRBV12-3/TRBV12-4 ASAHSGRDTEAF
few TRBJ1-1 TRBV24-1 ATSDTPGRGTNTEAF
many TRBJ2-7 TRBV11-3 ASSLILAGLSYEQY
many TRBJ2-7 TRBV12-3/TRBV12-4 ASSSWGGRGRGEQY
many TRBJ1-2 TRBV6-1 ASSPRASYGYT
many TRBJ1-1 TRBV19 ASKRQSNAEAF
many TRBJ1-2 TRBV6-2/TRBV6-3 ASRPTINYGYT
many TRBJ1-2 TRBV7-9 ASSPGQGERGYT
many TRBJ1-2 TRBV12-3/TRBV12-4 ASSGTGWDGYT
many TRBJ1-5 TRBV5-1 ASSAGTGDQPQH
- TRBJ1-2 TRBV6-5 ASSYSGTTYGYT
many TRBJ1-2 TRBV11-3 ASSFSTGGGYT
many TRBJ2-5 TRBV5-1 ASSLWLAGRSEETQY
many TRBJ2-7 TRBV7-3 ASSLTGGEGQY
many TRBJ1-1 TRBV3-2 ASSQAGQLNTEAF
many TRBJ1-2 TRBV7-3 ASSSGAGEGYGYT
many TRBJ2-7 TRBV19 ASSISPAGRGTYEQY